The 27 T cell receptor beta chains in this list originate from one sample, sequenced in a study of blood T cell repertoires in COVID-19. This table comes from immunoSEQ multiplex PCR, and its TCRdb copy is limited to in-frame clones, with some not included. Of fewer than 450,000 clones listed, about nine tenths are singletons. The source material was peripheral blood. These receptor sequences come from a woman between 50 and 59 years old with COVID-19, enrolled during active disease.

The rearrangement links TRBV19 to TRBJ1-2; TRBD1 aligns across 9 bases. The J segment lost 4 bases and the V segment lost 7 bases, leaving 10 bases of the junction unmatched. Germline V lookup: CDR1 LNHDA, CDR2 SQIVND (reference sequence). This CDR3 is 15 amino acids long. CDR3 coding DNA: TGTGCCAGTACTACGGGACAGGGTTTCATCTATGGCTACACCTTC. The encoded protein is CASTTGQGFIYGYTF. Complete variable domain (other parts from reference TRBV19 and TRBJ1-2): DGGITQSPKYLFRKEGQNVTLSCEQNLNHDAMYWYRQDPGQGLRLIYYSQIVNDFQKGDIAEGYSVSREKKESFPLTVTSAQKNPTAFYLCASTTGQGFIYGYTFGSGTRLTVV.

This chain uses TRBV2 with TRBJ1-1; 10 positions match TRBD1. The V gene end was trimmed by 0 bases and the J gene end by 3 bases; junction bases not matched to a gene: 4. Germline loops: CDR1 SNHLY, CDR2 FYNNEI. There are 16 residues in the CDR3. The chain's CDR3 is CASSEARTGGYTEAFF. CDR3 in DNA: TGTGCCAGCAGTGAAGCGCGGACAGGGGGGTACACTGAAGCTTTCTTT.

V usage is TRBV25-1 and J usage is TRBJ1-3; D gene uncertain. The V gene lost 1 base and the J gene lost 2 bases, with 15 bases spanning the gap. This CDR3 comprises 17 residues. Germline V gene data show CDR1 as MGHDK and CDR2 as SYGVNS. The chain's CDR3 is CASSEFGGNYPGNTIYF. CDR3 sequence (DNA): TGTGCCAGCAGTGAATTTGGAGGGAACTACCCTGGAAACACCATATATTTT.

The rearrangement uses TRBV5-1 and TRBJ2-5; 8 bases agree with TRBD1. The germline V gene encodes CDR1 SGHRS and CDR2 YFSETQ. This CDR3 spans 16 amino acids. Trimming cost V 3 bases and J 1 base; bases outside gene matches: 8. Written as DNA, the CDR3 is TGCGCCAGCAGCTCAATCTTCACAGGGGGCCAAGAGACCCAGTACTTC. Translated, it gives CASSSIFTGGQETQYF.

This clone was recorded only once. This chain joins TRBV7-9 and TRBJ2-7, with D possibly being TRBD2 (6 bases). Germline lookup yields CDR1 SEHNR and CDR2 FQNEAQ (reference sequence). The CDR3 runs 14 residues. Trimming left V 4 bases short and J 3 bases short, with 13 bases between. CDR3 in DNA: TGTGCCAGCAGCTCCGGAGGGGCGAGCTACGAGCAGTACTTC. As protein: CASSSGGASYEQYF.

On this clone: Other nucleotide sequences in the sample specify the same CDR3. The chain has TRBV6-5 and TRBJ2-7, with D maybe TRBD2 (6 bases). This CDR3 comprises 14 residues. Per germline, CDR1 MNHEY and CDR2 SVGAGI. Trimming took 0 bases from V and 1 from J, leaving 7 bases between them. The CDR3 DNA reads TGTGCCAGCAGTTACTCTCGGGGGTCCTACGAGCAGTACTTC. The encoded protein is CASSYSRGSYEQYF.

The chain uses TRBV10-3 and TRBJ2-7, with a tentative D call TRBD2 (5 bases). The CDR3 extends over 13 amino acids. V lost 7 bases, J lost 5 bases, and 15 bases lay in between. CDR1 is ENHRY, CDR2 SYGVKD, per germline. The CDR3 loop is CAIKAHARDEQYF. In DNA form, the CDR3 reads TGTGCCATCAAGGCCCACGCGAGGGACGAGCAGTACTTC.

The chain joins TRBV12-5 to TRBJ1-1; D unresolved. CDR1 is LGHNT, CDR2 FRNRAP, per germline. The CDR3 sequence is 15 residues long. Deletions cut 2 bases from V and 4 bases from J, with 14 bases between. The CDR3 here is CASGLFVRMPTEAFF. CDR3 nucleotide sequence: TGTGCTAGTGGTTTGTTTGTCAGGATGCCCACTGAAGCTTTCTTT.

The rearrangement joins TRBV6-6 to TRBJ2-2; 12 bases align to TRBD2. The germline V gene has CDR1 MNHNY and CDR2 SVGAGI (reference sequence). The CDR3 consists of 19 residues. Unmatched junction bases numbered 10, after V lost 5 bases and J lost 0 bases. CDR3 residues: CASSHAPTSGGTNTGELFF. Written as DNA, the CDR3 is TGTGCCAGCAGTCATGCCCCGACTAGCGGGGGAACGAACACCGGGGAGCTGTTTTTT.

The chain has TRBV4-2 and TRBJ2-3; 7 bases are a match to TRBD2. CDR1 is LGHNA, CDR2 YNFKEQ, per germline. The length of the CDR3 is 18 residues. V gave up 4 bases and J gave up 0 bases; unmatched junction bases: 13. The CDR3 loop reads CASSPDWGLLMSTDTQYF. CDR3 bases: TGTGCCAGCAGCCCGGATTGGGGACTACTAATGAGCACAGATACGCAGTATTTT.

J is TRBJ2-7 and V is TRBV28; TRBD2 matches 10 bases. Germline CDR1 MDHEN, CDR2 SYDVKM. The V and J ends lost 3 bases and 5 bases, in that order; junction bases with no gene match: 13. The CDR3 consists of 17 residues. The CDR3 sequence: CASSFPSPSGGGDEQYF. In DNA, the CDR3 is TGTGCCAGCAGTTTCCCGTCCCCCAGCGGGGGGGGCGACGAGCAGTACTTC.

The chain couples TRBV6-2 or TRBV6-3 to TRBJ2-2; D gene unclear. Trimming pared 4 bases from V and 6 bases from J, leaving 6 bases between. CDR1 MNHEY and CDR2 SVGEGT come from the germline V gene. The CDR3 is 12 amino acids. CDR3 amino acids: CASSSGSGELFF. CDR3 nucleotide sequence: TGTGCCAGCAGTTCCGGGTCCGGGGAGCTGTTTTTT.

The rearrangement uses TRBV9 and TRBJ1-2, with 9 bases fitting TRBD1. Trimming at V came to 2 bases and at J to 10 bases, leaving 9 bases not matched to a gene. The CDR3 covers 14 residues. Germline CDR1 is SGDLS and CDR2 is YYNGEE. The chain's CDR3 is CASSVRGQGVLYTF. The CDR3, as DNA: TGTGCCAGCAGCGTGAGGGGACAGGGAGTCCTCTACACCTTC.

Here the CDR3 DNA reads TGTGCCAGCAGCTTCGGCGGCGCAGTCAATGAGCAGTTCTTC. It encodes CASSFGGAVNEQFF. The chain uses TRBV5-8 and TRBJ2-1; no reliable D call. The CDR3 spans 14 residues. The V gene's germline CDR1 is SGHTS and CDR2 YDEGEE. The V gene lost 2 bases and the J gene lost 6 bases, with 12 bases spanning the gap.

In this sample, this clone turned up a few times. The V gene is TRBV4-1, the J gene TRBJ1-5, with a weak D call TRBD1 (5 bases). The germline V and J ends were trimmed by 4 bases and 1 base, with 11 bases remaining between them. Germline CDR1 and CDR2: MGHRA and YSYEKL. There are 15 residues in the CDR3. The CDR3 bases are TGCGCCAGCAGCCCCCTGGAGGGGAGCAATCAGCCCCAGCATTTT. This gives the protein CASSPLEGSNQPQHF.

The chain combines TRBV6-5 with TRBJ1-1; perhaps TRBD1 as D (5 bases). V shed 5 bases and J shed 5 bases, with 18 bases lying between them. The CDR3 is 15 amino acids. Per the germline V gene, CDR1 is MNHEY and CDR2 is SVGAGI. CDR3 sequence: CASSPPLGGGTEAFF. The CDR3 coding sequence is TGTGCCAGCAGTCCCCCCTTGGGGGGAGGGACTGAAGCTTTCTTT.

The CDR3 sequence: CASSTRTGYGYTF. CDR3 nucleotides: TGTGCCAGCAGCACAAGGACAGGGTATGGCTACACCTTC. The gene calls are TRBV5-4 and TRBJ1-2, with TRBD1 matching over 8 bases. The germline V gene encodes CDR1 SGHNT and CDR2 YYREEE (reference sequence). The CDR3 length is 13 residues. V was clipped by 4 bases and J by 5 bases; unmatched bases: 4.

This rearrangement joins TRBV7-9 to TRBJ1-2; 7 nucleotides match TRBD1. CDR1 is SEHNR and CDR2 is FQNEAQ in the germline V gene (reference sequence). V lost 5 bases to trimming and J lost 6 bases; unmatched junction nucleotides: 9. The CDR3 is 14 residues long. CDR3 protein: CASSPQTGKDGYTF. The CDR3 DNA reads TGTGCCAGCAGCCCACAGACAGGGAAGGATGGCTACACCTTC.

The genes are TRBV18 and TRBJ2-7; 10 bases map to TRBD1. The CDR3 spans 15 residues. J lost 2 bases, V lost 4 bases, and 5 bases had no gene match. CDR1 is KGHSH and CDR2 is LQKENI in the germline V gene. CDR3 protein: CASSRAGTGAYEQYF. Here the CDR3 DNA reads TGTGCCAGCTCACGGGCGGGGACAGGGGCCTACGAGCAGTACTTC.

The CDR3 DNA follows: TGTGCCTACAATCTTGAGGGCACTGAAGCTTTCTTT. Translating it yields CAYNLEGTEAFF. The chain is built from TRBV30 and TRBJ1-1; no clear D gene. Deletions cut 7 bases from V and 4 bases from J, with 13 bases between. Germline CDR1 GTSNPN, CDR2 SVGIG (reference sequence). This CDR3 has 12 residues.

The chain carries TRBV10-3 and TRBJ1-1, with 8 nucleotides matching TRBD1. This CDR3 is built from 14 residues. With 4 bases clipped from V and 3 bases from J, the junction kept 4 bases outside the gene matches. CDR1 is ENHRY and CDR2 is SYGVKD in the germline V gene. This chain's CDR3 is CAISGTGRDTEAFF. The CDR3 DNA sequence: TGTGCCATCAGTGGGACAGGGCGGGACACTGAAGCTTTCTTT.

This clone was seen a handful of times. The chain has TRBV5-1 and TRBJ2-1; 7 positions match TRBD1. Germline V gene lookup returns CDR1 SGHRS and CDR2 YFSETQ. V was clipped by 7 bases and J by 2 bases; unmatched bases: 3. The CDR3 is made up of 13 amino acids. For the CDR3, the DNA is TGCGCCAGCGGTACAGGGGCCTACAATGAGCAGTTCTTC. Encoded protein: CASGTGAYNEQFF.

The chain links TRBV28 to TRBJ2-2, with D possibly matching TRBD2 (6 bases). Trimming cost V 5 bases and J 1 base, with 14 bases left between them. The CDR3 runs 16 residues. Germline V gene sequence: CDR1 MDHEN, CDR2 SYDVKM. The DNA of the CDR3 is TGTGCCAGCAGTATCGCCGGGGGAGGGAACACCGGGGAGCTGTTTTTT. It codes for CASSIAGGGNTGELFF.

A single count supports this clone. This chain joins TRBV6-5 and TRBJ1-2; no clear D gene. The CDR3 sequence is 13 residues long. The germline V and J ends were trimmed by 2 bases and 5 bases, with 9 bases remaining between them. The germline CDR1 and CDR2 sequences are MNHEY and SVGAGI. CDR3 protein: CASSYVAAYGYTF. In DNA, the CDR3 is TGTGCCAGCAGTTACGTGGCCGCTTATGGCTACACCTTC.

The chain has TRBV19 and TRBJ1-3, with no clear D. The V gene lost 5 bases and the J gene lost 0 bases, with 17 bases spanning the gap. The CDR3 loop spans 17 amino acids. Germline CDR1 and CDR2: LNHDA and SQIVND (reference sequence). The CDR3 region is CASSPAGLHFSGNTIYF. DNA for the CDR3: TGTGCCAGTAGTCCCGCCGGTCTCCACTTCTCTGGAAACACCATATATTTT.

V gene TRBV7-2 combines with J gene TRBJ1-6; D is perhaps TRBD1 (5 bases). V was cut by 0 bases and J by 11 bases, with 11 bases left in between. Germline CDR1 is SGHTA and CDR2 is FQGNSA. The CDR3 runs to 14 residues. CDR3 bases: TGTGCCAGCAGCTTAGCTGGGGGAGGGGCACCCCTCCACTTT. Amino acids: CASSLAGGGAPLHF.

The chain links TRBV28 to TRBJ2-5; 8 nucleotides line up with TRBD2. The V gene end was trimmed by 8 bases and the J gene end by 8 bases; junction bases not matched to a gene: 16. The germline gives CDR1 MDHEN, CDR2 SYDVKM. This CDR3 region has 15 residues. The CDR3 region is CASDGGDQSLLTQYF. Written as DNA, the CDR3 is TGTGCCAGCGACGGGGGGGACCAAAGTCTTTTAACCCAGTACTTC. Looking up the rest from reference TRBV28 and TRBJ2-5 gives the full variable domain: DVKVTQSSRYLVKRTGEKVFLECVQDMDHENMFWYRQDPGLGLRLIYFSYDVKMKEKGDIPEGYSVSREKKERFSLILESASTNQTSMYLCASDGGDQSLLTQYFGPGTRLLVL.